These 19 T cell receptor beta chains were all obtained from the same sample, sequenced in a study of T cell repertoires in cytomegalovirus infection. MiXCR, applied by TCRdb to the reads, yields one record per CDR3 protein. The sample holds around 450,000 distinct CDR3 sequences; 10% to 12% are singletons and the top ten take roughly a tenth. Sequenced: PBMCs. All receptors derive from a human donor in good health (CMV status not recorded). Some clones in this sample may be carry-over from other donors' samples.

This clonotype was recorded at least ten times. The chain couples TRBV4-1 to TRBJ1-2, with a possible D match to TRBD1 (6 bases). V shed 1 base and J shed 4 bases, with 13 bases lying between them. Germline V lookup: CDR1 MGHRA, CDR2 YSYEKL. This CDR3 contains 15 residues. Here the CDR3 DNA reads TGCGCCAGCAGCCAAGTGGAGGGGGATAGCTATGGCTACACCTTC. Protein sequence: CASSQVEGDSYGYTF.

This clonotype was detected a few times. The chain carries TRBV3-1 and TRBJ2-7; the match to TRBD1 covers 11 bases. With 7 bases clipped from V and 7 bases from J, the junction kept 15 bases outside the gene matches. The CDR3 consists of 16 residues. Germline CDR1 reads LGHDT; CDR2 reads YNNKEL (reference sequence). In DNA form, the CDR3 reads TGTGCCAGCACCCCTGGACCGGACAGGGGGCCGGGAGAGCAGTACTTC. The encoded protein is CASTPGPDRGPGEQYF.

Turning to this clonotype: A read error may be the cause here, since a much bigger clone is one base away. CDR3 sequence: CASRFRGDGTEAFF. CDR3 nucleotides: TGTGCCAGCAGGTTTAGGGGGGACGGCACTGAAGCTTTCTTT. The V gene is TRBV12-3 or TRBV12-4, the J gene TRBJ1-1, with a weak D call TRBD1 (6 bases). The length of the CDR3 is 14 residues. V was clipped by 6 bases and J by 4 bases, with 15 bases between them.

This clonotype has a count of ten or more. The chain couples TRBV4-2 to TRBJ2-7, with a weak D call TRBD1 (5 bases). The germline CDR1 and CDR2 sequences are LGHNA and YNFKEQ. The V end was cut by 0 bases, the J end by 2 bases, with 11 bases between. The CDR3 is made up of 15 amino acids. The DNA for the CDR3 is TGTGCCAGCAGCCAAGATTACCAGGGAACCTACGAGCAGTACTTC. Its protein is CASSQDYQGTYEQYF.

This clonotype has a count of ten or more. This chain joins TRBV20-1 and TRBJ1-6; D unclear. Germline V gene lookup returns CDR1 DFQATT and CDR2 SNEGSKA (reference sequence). Trimming removed 1 base from V and 8 bases from J, with 9 bases in between. This CDR3 is 13 amino acids long. DNA of the CDR3: TGCAGTGCTAGAGCAGTAGGTGATTCACCCCTCCACTTT. As protein: CSARAVGDSPLHF.

The table lists this clonotype with many counts. The chain combines TRBV5-8 with TRBJ1-2, with D perhaps matching TRBD1 (5 bases). The length of the CDR3 is 14 residues. V was clipped by 6 bases and J by 6 bases, with 18 bases between them. From germline, CDR1 is SGHTS and CDR2 YDEGEE. The CDR3 protein is CASTWTLNMDGYTF. The DNA of the CDR3 is TGTGCCAGCACCTGGACACTAAATATGGATGGCTACACCTTC.

This clonotype was observed at least ten times. The chain links TRBV20-1 to TRBJ1-1; tentatively, D is TRBD1 (6 bases). V lost 6 bases and J 3 bases, leaving 8 bases between the germline ends. The CDR3 is 11 amino acids. CDR1 is DFQATT, CDR2 SNEGSKA, per germline (reference sequence). The DNA of the CDR3 is TGCAGTGCCAGGGGCGACACTGAAGCTTTCTTT. Protein sequence: CSARGDTEAFF.

As concerns this clonotype: This may be a read error, as it is one base from a much larger clone. The V and J genes are TRBV5-1 and TRBJ2-1; a possible D gene is TRBD2 (5 bases). This CDR3 region has 16 residues. Germline V lookup: CDR1 SGHRS, CDR2 YFSETQ. The V end was cut by 4 bases, the J end by 2 bases, with 16 bases between. The CDR3 loop reads CASSPEVARAYNEQFF. The CDR3 DNA is TGCGCCAGCAGCCCGGAGGTAGCGAGAGCCTACAATGAGCAGTTCTTC.

Many counts were recorded for this clonotype. This chain connects TRBV6-1 to TRBJ2-6; no firm D call. Germline V lookup: CDR1 MNHNS, CDR2 SASEGT. Trimming took off 6 bases at V and 0 bases at J, with 12 bases between the two ends. The CDR3 is made up of 16 amino acids. CDR3 sequence reads: CASSPWTSSGANVLTF. Here the CDR3 DNA reads TGTGCCAGCAGCCCGTGGACCTCCTCTGGGGCCAACGTCCTGACTTTC.

Concerning this clonotype: A much larger clone lies one base from this, so it may be a read error. The chain uses TRBV6-2 or TRBV6-3 and TRBJ1-2, with D maybe TRBD1 (5 bases). The CDR3 has 16 residues. V was clipped by 1 base and J by 3 bases, with 15 bases between them. The germline gives CDR1 MNHEY, CDR2 SVGEGT. The CDR3 bases are TGTGCCAGCAGTTACTTGCGCAGGGACGGAGACTATGGCTACACCTTC. It is translated as CASSYLRRDGDYGYTF.

This clonotype was recorded at least ten times. The chain combines TRBV20-1 with TRBJ1-2; D ambiguous. Germline-derived CDR1 and CDR2 are DFQATT and SNEGSKA (reference sequence). The length of the CDR3 is 12 residues. Trimming pared 3 bases from V and 6 bases from J, leaving 11 bases between. CDR3 bases: TGCAGTGCTAGTGCGCAGGCCGATGGCTACACCTTC. It codes for CSASAQADGYTF.

As concerns this clonotype: The germline gene is not matched at one end of the junction; a read error may be the cause. The chain recombines TRBV7-7 with TRBJ2-5; no clear D gene. The CDR3 covers 15 residues. The germline gives CDR1 SSHAT, CDR2 FNYEAQ (reference sequence). CDR3 loop: CASSLGSQNKETQYF. DNA of the CDR3: TGTGCTAGCAGCTTGGGGTCCCAGAATAAAGAGACCCAGTACTTC.

This clonotype was counted at least ten times. The chain is built from TRBV6-1 and TRBJ1-1; no definite D call. The CDR3 is made up of 16 amino acids. Germline values: CDR1 MNHNS, CDR2 SASEGT. Trimming stripped 2 bases from V and 0 bases from J, with 13 bases between. The CDR3 sequence: CASSESSRYLNTEAFF. The CDR3 DNA sequence: TGTGCCAGCAGTGAATCTTCCAGGTACTTGAACACTGAAGCTTTCTTT.

To note about this clonotype: A much more abundant neighbour one base away suggests this may be a read error. The J gene is TRBJ2-1, the V gene TRBV15; no clear D. Trimming removed 0 bases from V and 0 bases from J, with 15 bases in between. The CDR3 runs 18 residues. The germline CDR1 and CDR2 sequences are LNHNV and YYDKDF (reference sequence). CDR3 in amino acids: CATSRDYPATSSYNEQFF. The CDR3 nucleotides read TGTGCCACCAGCAGAGATTACCCGGCTACGAGCTCCTACAATGAGCAGTTCTTC. Supplemented by reference TRBV15 and TRBJ2-1, the full variable domain reads DAMVIQNPRYQVTQFGKPVTLSCSQTLNHNVMYWYQQKSSQAPKLLFHYYDKDFNNEADTPDNFQSRRPNTSFCFLDIRSPGLGDTAMYLCATSRDYPATSSYNEQFFGPGTRLTVL.

This clonotype showed up many times. The chain has TRBV7-6 and TRBJ2-3; 8 positions agree with TRBD1. CDR3 length: 14 residues. Unmatched junction bases numbered 3, after V lost 6 bases and J lost 1 base. Germline V CDR1 and CDR2: SGHVS, FNYEAQ. This chain's CDR3 is CASRPGQGTDTQYF. CDR3 nucleotides: TGTGCCAGCAGACCGGGACAGGGCACAGATACGCAGTATTTT.

In its sample, this clonotype was seen many times. The chain uses TRBV11-2 and TRBJ2-7; TRBD1 aligns across 8 bases. The junction had 4 bases not matched to a gene; V was cut back by 2 bases and J by 1 base. Per the germline V gene, CDR1 is SGHAT and CDR2 is FQNNGV. The CDR3 sequence is 15 residues long. The CDR3 reads CASSLLGQASYEQYF. The DNA for the CDR3 is TGTGCCAGCAGCTTACTGGGACAGGCGTCCTACGAGCAGTACTTC.

This clonotype was recorded a few times. The rearrangement joins TRBV29-1 to TRBJ2-3; D is perhaps TRBD2 (5 bases). Looked up from germline, CDR1 is SQVTM and CDR2 is ANQGSEA. V was pared by 1 base and J by 11 bases, with 7 bases between. The CDR3 is 10 amino acids. The CDR3 region is CSVEGRGQYF. For the CDR3, the DNA is TGCAGCGTTGAAGGCCGGGGGCAGTATTTT.

This chain joins TRBV9 and TRBJ2-1, with TRBD2 matching 10 bases. Germline loops: CDR1 SGDLS, CDR2 YYNGEE. Unmatched junction bases numbered 11, after V lost 3 bases and J lost 8 bases. The CDR3 is made up of 16 amino acids. For the CDR3, the DNA is TGTGCCAGCAGCGCCCTGGGGAGCGGGGGGGAACATGAGCAGTTCTTC. Residues: CASSALGSGGEHEQFF.

This clonotype was recorded a few times. Germline is not matched at one junction end, which may reflect a read error. The rearrangement uses TRBV2 and TRBJ2-1; D is possibly TRBD2 (5 bases). The CDR3 is 10 residues long. CDR1 and CDR2 (germline): SNHLY, FYNNEI. The CDR3 sequence is CASSEVQAVF. DNA for the CDR3: TGTGCCAGCAGTGAGGTCCAAGCGGTCTTC.